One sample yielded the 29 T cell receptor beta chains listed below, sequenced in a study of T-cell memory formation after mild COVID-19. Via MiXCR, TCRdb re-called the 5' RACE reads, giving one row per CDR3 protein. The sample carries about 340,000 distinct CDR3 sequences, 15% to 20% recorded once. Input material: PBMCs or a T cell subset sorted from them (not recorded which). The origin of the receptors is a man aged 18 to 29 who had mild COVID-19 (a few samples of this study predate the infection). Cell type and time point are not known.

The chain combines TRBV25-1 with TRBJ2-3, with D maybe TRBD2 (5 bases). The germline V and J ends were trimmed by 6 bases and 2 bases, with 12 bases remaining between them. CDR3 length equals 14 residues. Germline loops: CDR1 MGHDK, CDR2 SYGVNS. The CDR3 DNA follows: TGTGCCAGCAGCCGACACGGGATCACAGATACGCAGTATTTT. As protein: CASSRHGITDTQYF.

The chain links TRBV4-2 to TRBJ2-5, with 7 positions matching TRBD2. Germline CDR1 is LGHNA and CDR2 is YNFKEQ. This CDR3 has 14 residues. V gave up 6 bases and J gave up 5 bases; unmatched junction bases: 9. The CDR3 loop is CASSRSGSGETQYF. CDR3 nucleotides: TGTGCCAGCAGTAGATCGGGTAGCGGGGAGACCCAGTACTTC.

Written as DNA, the CDR3 is TGTGCCAGCGTCTTCGGCAGAGCCCTCCTCACTGAAGCTTTCTTT. It specifies CASVFGRALLTEAFF. The V and J genes are TRBV7-9 and TRBJ1-1; D uncertain. The CDR3 is 15 amino acids. The V end lost 8 bases, the J end lost 4 bases, and 20 bases lay between the germline ends. The germline CDR1 and CDR2 sequences are SEHNR and FQNEAQ (reference sequence).

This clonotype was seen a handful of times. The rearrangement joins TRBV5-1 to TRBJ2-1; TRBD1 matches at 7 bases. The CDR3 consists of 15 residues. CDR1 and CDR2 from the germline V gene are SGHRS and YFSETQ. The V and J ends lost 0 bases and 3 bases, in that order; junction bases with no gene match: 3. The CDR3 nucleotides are TGCGCCAGCAGCTTGGGCGGACAGGTCTACAATGAGCAGTTCTTC. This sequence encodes CASSLGGQVYNEQFF.

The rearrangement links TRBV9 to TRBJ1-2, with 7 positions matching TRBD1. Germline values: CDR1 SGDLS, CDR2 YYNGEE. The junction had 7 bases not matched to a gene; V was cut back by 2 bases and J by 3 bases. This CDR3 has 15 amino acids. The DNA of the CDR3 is TGTGCCAGCAGCGTCGACAGGGTGCCCTACTATGGCTACACCTTC. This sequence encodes CASSVDRVPYYGYTF.

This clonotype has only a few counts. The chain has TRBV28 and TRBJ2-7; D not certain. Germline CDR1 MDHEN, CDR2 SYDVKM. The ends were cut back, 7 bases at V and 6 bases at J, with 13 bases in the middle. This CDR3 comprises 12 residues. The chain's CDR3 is CASIGPGREQYF. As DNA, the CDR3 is TGTGCCAGCATCGGACCCGGCCGCGAGCAGTACTTC.

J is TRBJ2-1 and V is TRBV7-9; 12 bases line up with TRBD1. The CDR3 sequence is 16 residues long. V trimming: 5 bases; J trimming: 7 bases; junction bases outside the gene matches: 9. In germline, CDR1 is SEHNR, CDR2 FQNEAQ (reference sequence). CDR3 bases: TGTGCCAGCAGCCCCGGGACAGGGGGCGCGTGGAATGAGCAGTTCTTC. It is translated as CASSPGTGGAWNEQFF.

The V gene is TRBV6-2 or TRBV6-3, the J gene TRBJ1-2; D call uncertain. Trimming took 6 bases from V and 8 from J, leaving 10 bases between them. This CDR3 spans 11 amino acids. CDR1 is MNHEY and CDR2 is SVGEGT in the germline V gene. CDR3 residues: CASSSPGGYTF. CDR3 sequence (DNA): TGTGCCAGCAGCTCTCCGGGGGGCTACACCTTC.

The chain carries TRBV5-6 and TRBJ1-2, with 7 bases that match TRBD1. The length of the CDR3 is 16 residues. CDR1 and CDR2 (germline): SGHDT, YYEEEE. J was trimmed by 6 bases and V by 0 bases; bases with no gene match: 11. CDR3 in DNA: TGTGCCAGCAGCTTGGCCTCCAGGGGGGGGATTGATGGCTACACCTTC. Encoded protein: CASSLASRGGIDGYTF. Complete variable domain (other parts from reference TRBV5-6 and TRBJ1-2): DAGVTQSPTHLIKTRGQQVTLRCSPKSGHDTVSWYQQALGQGPQFIFQYYEEEERQRGNFPDRFSGHQFPNYSSELNVNALLLGDSALYLCASSLASRGGIDGYTFGSGTRLTVV.

CDR3 sequence: CASSITGDDTEAFF. CDR3 coding DNA: TGCGCCAGCAGCATTACAGGGGATGACACTGAAGCTTTCTTT. The V and J genes are TRBV4-1 and TRBJ1-1; 7 bases are shared with TRBD1. V lost 5 bases and J lost 3; bases outside the gene matches: 6. This CDR3 region has 14 residues. The V gene's germline CDR1 is MGHRA and CDR2 YSYEKL.

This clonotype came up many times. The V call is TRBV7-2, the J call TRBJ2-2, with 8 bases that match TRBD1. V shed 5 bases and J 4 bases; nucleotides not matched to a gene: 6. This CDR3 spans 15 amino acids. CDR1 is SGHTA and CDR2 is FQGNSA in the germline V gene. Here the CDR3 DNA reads TGTGCCAGCAGCCAGACAGGGGCGGGCACCGGGGAGCTGTTTTTT. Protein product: CASSQTGAGTGELFF.

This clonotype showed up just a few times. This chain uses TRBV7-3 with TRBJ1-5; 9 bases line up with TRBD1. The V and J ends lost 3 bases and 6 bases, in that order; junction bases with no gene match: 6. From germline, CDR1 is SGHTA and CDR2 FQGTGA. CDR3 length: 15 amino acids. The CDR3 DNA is TGTGCCAGCAGCTTCCGGACAGGGGTAGTTCAGCCCCAGCATTTT. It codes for CASSFRTGVVQPQHF.

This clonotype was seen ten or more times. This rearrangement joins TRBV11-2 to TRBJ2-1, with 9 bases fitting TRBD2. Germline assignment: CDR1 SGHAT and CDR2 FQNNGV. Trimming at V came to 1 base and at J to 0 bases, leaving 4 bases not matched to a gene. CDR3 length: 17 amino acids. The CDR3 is CASSLAASGASYNEQFF. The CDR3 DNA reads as TGTGCCAGCAGCTTAGCCGCTAGCGGGGCCTCCTACAATGAGCAGTTCTTC.

CDR3 amino acids: CASKPRLAGDGELFF. The CDR3 bases are TGTGCCAGCAAACCGAGACTAGCGGGGGACGGGGAGCTGTTTTTT. The rearrangement uses TRBV7-2 and TRBJ2-2, with 12 bases lining up with TRBD2. Germline V gene sequence: CDR1 SGHTA, CDR2 FQGNSA. V shed 7 bases, J shed 7 bases, and the junction held 7 bases outside the gene matches. This CDR3 spans 15 amino acids.

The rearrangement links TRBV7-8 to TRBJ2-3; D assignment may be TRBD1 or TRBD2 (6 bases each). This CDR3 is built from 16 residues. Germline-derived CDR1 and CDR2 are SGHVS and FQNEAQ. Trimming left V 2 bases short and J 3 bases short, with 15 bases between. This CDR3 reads CASSLTWRRGTDTQYF. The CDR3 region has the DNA TGTGCCAGCAGCTTAACGTGGCGGAGGGGGACAGATACGCAGTATTTT. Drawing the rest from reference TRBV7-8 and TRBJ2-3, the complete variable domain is GAGVSQSPRYKVAKRGQDVALRCDPISGHVSLFWYQQALGQGPEFLTYFQNEAQLDKSGLPSDRFFAERPEGSVSTLKIQRTQQEDSAVYLCASSLTWRRGTDTQYFGPGTRLTVL.

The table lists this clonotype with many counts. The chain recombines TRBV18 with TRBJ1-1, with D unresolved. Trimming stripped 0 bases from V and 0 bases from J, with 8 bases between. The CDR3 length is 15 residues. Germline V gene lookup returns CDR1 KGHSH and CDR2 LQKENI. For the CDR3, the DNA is TGTGCCAGCTCACCACCCTTAGGGCTGAACACTGAAGCTTTCTTT. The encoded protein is CASSPPLGLNTEAFF.

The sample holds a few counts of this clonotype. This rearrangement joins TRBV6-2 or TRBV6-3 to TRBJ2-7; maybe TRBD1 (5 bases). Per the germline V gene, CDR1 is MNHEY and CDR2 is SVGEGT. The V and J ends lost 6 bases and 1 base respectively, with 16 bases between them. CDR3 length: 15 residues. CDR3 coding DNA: TGTGCCAGCAGGCTTCGGACATTGGGGTCCTACGAGCAGTACTTC. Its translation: CASRLRTLGSYEQYF.

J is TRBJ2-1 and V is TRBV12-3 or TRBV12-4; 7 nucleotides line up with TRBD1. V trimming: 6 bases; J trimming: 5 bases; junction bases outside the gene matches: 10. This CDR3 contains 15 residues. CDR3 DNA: TGTGCCAGCAGCGACGACAGGGTCATACACAATGAGCAGTTCTTC. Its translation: CASSDDRVIHNEQFF.

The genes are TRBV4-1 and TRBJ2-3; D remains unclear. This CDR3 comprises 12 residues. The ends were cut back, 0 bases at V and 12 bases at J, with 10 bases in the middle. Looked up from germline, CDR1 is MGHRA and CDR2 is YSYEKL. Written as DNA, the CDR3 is TGCGCCAGCAGCCAAGAGGCCACCCACCAGTATTTT. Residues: CASSQEATHQYF.

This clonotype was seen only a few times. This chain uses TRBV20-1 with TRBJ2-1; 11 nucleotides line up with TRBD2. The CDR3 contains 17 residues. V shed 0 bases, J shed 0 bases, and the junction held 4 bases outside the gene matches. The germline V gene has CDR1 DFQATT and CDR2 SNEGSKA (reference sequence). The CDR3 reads CSARDVAGGISYNEQFF. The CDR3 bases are TGCAGTGCTAGAGACGTAGCGGGGGGGATCTCCTACAATGAGCAGTTCTTC.

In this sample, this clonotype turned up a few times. CDR3 coding DNA: TGTGCCAGCAGCGCGAACCCGGGACGCCTCTCAAGACCTTTTGGCTACACCTTC. Translating it yields CASSANPGRLSRPFGYTF. V is TRBV9 and J is TRBJ1-2; TRBD1 is a possible D gene (5 bases). V lost 3 bases to trimming and J lost 7 bases, with 28 bases between them. Looked up from germline, CDR1 is SGDLS and CDR2 is YYNGEE. The CDR3 runs to 18 residues. Drawing the rest from reference TRBV9 and TRBJ1-2, the complete variable domain is DSGVTQTPKHLITATGQRVTLRCSPRSGDLSVYWYQQSLDQGLQFLIQYYNGEERAKGNILERFSAQQFPDLHSELNLSSLELGDSALYFCASSANPGRLSRPFGYTFGSGTRLTVV.

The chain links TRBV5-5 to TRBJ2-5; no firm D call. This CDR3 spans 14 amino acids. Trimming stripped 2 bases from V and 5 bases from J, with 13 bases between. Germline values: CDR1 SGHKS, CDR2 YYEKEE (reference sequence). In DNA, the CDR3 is TGTGCCAGCAGCTTAGAGCAGGTCCCTGAGACCCAGTACTTC. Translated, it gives CASSLEQVPETQYF.

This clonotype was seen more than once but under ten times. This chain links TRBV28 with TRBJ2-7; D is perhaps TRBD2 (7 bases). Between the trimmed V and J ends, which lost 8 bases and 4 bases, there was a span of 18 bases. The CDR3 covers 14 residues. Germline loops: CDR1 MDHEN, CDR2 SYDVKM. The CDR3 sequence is CASHAGDRRYEQYV. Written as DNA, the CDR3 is TGTGCCAGCCATGCGGGAGACAGGAGATACGAGCAGTACGTC.

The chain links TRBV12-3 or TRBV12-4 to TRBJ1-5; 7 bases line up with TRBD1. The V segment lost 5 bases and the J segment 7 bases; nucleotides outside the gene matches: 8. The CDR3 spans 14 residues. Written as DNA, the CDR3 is TGTGCCAGCAGTGCCGGGACAGTCTCCCAGCCCCAGCATTTT. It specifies CASSAGTVSQPQHF.

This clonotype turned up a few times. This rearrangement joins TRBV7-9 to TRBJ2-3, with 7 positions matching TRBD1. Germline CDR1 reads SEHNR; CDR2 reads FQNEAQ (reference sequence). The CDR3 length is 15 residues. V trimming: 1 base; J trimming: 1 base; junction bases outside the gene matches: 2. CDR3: CASSLEGTGTDTQYF. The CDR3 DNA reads TGTGCCAGCAGCTTAGAGGGGACAGGCACAGATACGCAGTATTTT.

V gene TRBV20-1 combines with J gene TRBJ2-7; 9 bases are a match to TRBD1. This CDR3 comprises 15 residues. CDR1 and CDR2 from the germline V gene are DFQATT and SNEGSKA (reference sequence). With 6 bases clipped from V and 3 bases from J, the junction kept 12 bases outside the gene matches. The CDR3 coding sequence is TGCAGTGCAAGGGACAGGGCTCTCGGGGTCTACGAGCAGTACTTC. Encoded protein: CSARDRALGVYEQYF.

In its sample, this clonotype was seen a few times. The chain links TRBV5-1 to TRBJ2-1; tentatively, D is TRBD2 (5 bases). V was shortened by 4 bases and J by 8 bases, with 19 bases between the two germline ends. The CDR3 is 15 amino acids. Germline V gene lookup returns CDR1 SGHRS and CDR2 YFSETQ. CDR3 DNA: TGCGCCAGCAGCCCCAAGGGAGAATTATCCTATGAGCAGTTCTTC. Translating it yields CASSPKGELSYEQFF.

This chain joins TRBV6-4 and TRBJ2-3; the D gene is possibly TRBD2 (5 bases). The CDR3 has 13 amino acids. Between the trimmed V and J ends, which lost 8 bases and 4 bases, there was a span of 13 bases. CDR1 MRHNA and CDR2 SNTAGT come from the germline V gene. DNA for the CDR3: TGTGCCAGCTCTGCGGGTTTGCCAGATACGCAGTATTTT. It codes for CASSAGLPDTQYF.

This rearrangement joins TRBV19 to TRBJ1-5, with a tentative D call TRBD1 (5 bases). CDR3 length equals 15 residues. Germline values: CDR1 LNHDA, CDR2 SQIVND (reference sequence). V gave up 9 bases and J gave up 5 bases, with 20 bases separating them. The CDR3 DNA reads TGTGCCAGCAGGAGATTAGGGGTTATGGATCAGCCCCAGCATTTT. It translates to CASRRLGVMDQPQHF.